These 11 T cell receptor beta chains were sequenced from one sample in a study of blood T cell repertoires in COVID-19. Profiled with immunoSEQ multiplex PCR; TCRdb holds only in-frame clones, not every one. The repertoire consists of around 220,000 clones, with over 75% occurring once and the leading ten covering 4.4%. The sequencing sample was made of peripheral blood. Receptors originate from a man aged 50 to 60 with acute or convalescent COVID-19.

J is TRBJ1-3 and V is TRBV19; no reliable D call. The V gene's germline CDR1 is LNHDA and CDR2 SQIVND (reference sequence). V lost 3 bases, J lost 0 bases, and 9 bases lay in between. This CDR3 comprises 15 residues. The CDR3 DNA sequence: TGTGCCAGTAGTATCCTACCGCTCTCTGGAAACACCATATATTTT. This encodes CASSILPLSGNTIYF.

CDR3: CASSAPGTGEETQYF. The CDR3 nucleotides read TGTGCCAGCAGCGCCCCCGGGACAGGGGAAGAGACCCAGTACTTC. This rearrangement joins TRBV9 to TRBJ2-5; the match to TRBD1 covers 10 bases. Germline V lookup: CDR1 SGDLS, CDR2 YYNGEE. V was clipped by 3 bases and J by 3 bases; unmatched bases: 5. The CDR3 extends over 15 amino acids.

This clone showed up just a few times. The rearrangement links TRBV27 to TRBJ2-3, with D uncertain. This CDR3 has 13 amino acids. Trimming left V 3 bases short and J 2 bases short, with 6 bases between. The germline gives CDR1 MNHEY, CDR2 SMNVEV (reference sequence). CDR3 protein: CASSFSSTDTQYF. In DNA, the CDR3 is TGTGCCAGCAGTTTTAGTTCCACAGATACGCAGTATTTT.

Only a few counts were recorded for this clone. CDR3 region: CASSNQGFWGYTF. As DNA, the CDR3 is TGTGCCAGCAGCAATCAGGGTTTTTGGGGCTACACCTTC. J is TRBJ1-2 and V is TRBV13; D might be TRBD1 (5 bases). V was trimmed by 5 bases and J by 8 bases, leaving 15 bases between them. The germline V gene has CDR1 PRHDT and CDR2 FYEKMQ (reference sequence). This CDR3 has 13 residues.

The gene calls are TRBV11-3 and TRBJ2-1; D may be TRBD2 (7 bases). Germline V gene sequence: CDR1 SGHNT, CDR2 YENEEA. Deletions cut 2 bases from V and 0 bases from J, with 8 bases between. This CDR3 has 15 residues. The DNA for the CDR3 is TGTGCCAGCAGCTTAAGGGGGGGCTCCTACAATGAGCAGTTCTTC. Translated, it gives CASSLRGGSYNEQFF.

Turning to this clone: Other DNA sequences from this sample encode an identical CDR3 as well. This chain connects TRBV30 to TRBJ2-2; 8 positions match TRBD1. The CDR3 spans 14 residues. V shed 3 bases and J 1 base; nucleotides not matched to a gene: 1. The germline CDR1 and CDR2 sequences are GTSNPN and SVGIG (reference sequence). The CDR3 reads CAWSGQGNTGELFF. The CDR3 DNA reads TGTGCCTGGAGCGGACAGGGGAACACCGGGGAGCTGTTTTTT.

Written as DNA, the CDR3 is TGTGCCAGCAGCCAAGGACAGGGAAGGTGGACTGAAGCTTTCTTT. This encodes CASSQGQGRWTEAFF. The chain joins TRBV14 to TRBJ1-1; 7 bases match TRBD1. V gave up 1 base and J gave up 5 bases; unmatched junction bases: 7. This CDR3 has 15 amino acids. The germline CDR1 and CDR2 sequences are SGHDN and FVKESK. The entire variable domain, with the rest obtained from reference TRBV14 and TRBJ1-1, is as follows: EAGVTQFPSHSVIEKGQTVTLRCDPISGHDNLYWYRRVMGKEIKFLLHFVKESKQDESGMPNNRFLAERTGGTYSTLKVQPAELEDSGVYFCASSQGQGRWTEAFFGQGTRLTVV.

DNA of the CDR3: TGTGCCAGCAGTTTATCGCGGGTCCTGAACACTGAAGCTTTCTTT. It translates to CASSLSRVLNTEAFF. The chain joins TRBV27 to TRBJ1-1; D is unresolved. The CDR3 spans 15 residues. V lost 0 bases to trimming and J lost 0 bases, with 8 bases between them. The germline gives CDR1 MNHEY, CDR2 SMNVEV (reference sequence).

The chain joins TRBV5-8 to TRBJ2-2; D gene ambiguous. Germline values: CDR1 SGHTS, CDR2 YDEGEE. This CDR3 is built from 16 residues. The V end was cut by 2 bases, the J end by 0 bases, with 11 bases between. The CDR3: CASSFRVTANTGELFF. The DNA of the CDR3 is TGTGCCAGCAGCTTTCGAGTTACCGCGAACACCGGGGAGCTGTTTTTT.

The rearrangement uses TRBV19 and TRBJ1-2; D perhaps matches TRBD1 (5 bases). Looked up from germline, CDR1 is LNHDA and CDR2 is SQIVND (reference sequence). The V end lost 7 bases, the J end lost 5 bases, and 17 bases lay between the germline ends. The CDR3 spans 14 residues. The DNA of the CDR3 is TGTGCCAGTAAGGGGTTTAAGGCGCCATATGGCTACACCTTC. This gives the protein CASKGFKAPYGYTF.

This clone turned up a few times. This sequence joins TRBV5-4 and TRBJ1-1; D is possibly TRBD1 (6 bases). The germline CDR1 and CDR2 sequences are SGHNT and YYREEE (reference sequence). V lost 2 bases, J lost 4 bases, and 12 bases lay in between. This CDR3 spans 14 amino acids. CDR3 sequence: CASSFDRSTTEAFF. CDR3 coding DNA: TGTGCCAGCAGCTTCGACAGGTCGACCACTGAAGCTTTCTTT.